These 3 T cell receptor beta chains were sequenced from one sample in a study of regulatory T cells in long-lasting Graves disease. Indicated time point: newly diagnosed GD, antithyroid drugs for less than 3 months. PBMC RNA served as the TCR library source. Construction of the TCR beta libraries employed iRepertoire HTBI primers in conjunction with Arm-PCR of CDR3 regions. In TCRdb, the multiplex PCR reads were re-called with MiXCR into one record per CDR3 protein. The sample holds about 430,000 distinct CDR3 sequences; over 14% are singletons and the top ten take approximately 7.8%. These data were likewise used in another study, on T cells in Graves' hyperthyroidism and ophthalmopathy.

The input for sequencing was peripheral blood mononuclear cells (PBMCs), taken at new diagnosis, from a patient treated with antithyroid drugs. These receptors were collected from a woman between 40 and 55 years old with Graves disease.

With respect to this clonotype: With a much larger clone just one base away, this may be a read error. This chain connects TRBV10-3 to TRBJ2-5; perhaps D is TRBD1 or TRBD2 (5 bases each). The V gene's germline CDR1 is ENHRY and CDR2 SYGVKD. CDR3 length equals 15 residues. The germline V and J ends were trimmed by 7 bases and 0 bases, with 15 bases remaining between them. CDR3 nucleotides: TGTGCCATCACGAAAGGGGACGCGTACCAAGAGACCCAGTACTTC. This sequence encodes CAITKGDAYQETQYF.

In its sample, this clonotype was seen many times. The genes are TRBV10-2 and TRBJ1-1, with D perhaps TRBD1 (5 bases). V gave up 6 bases and J gave up 0 bases, with 8 bases separating them. This CDR3 has 13 residues. Germline CDR1 reads WSHSY; CDR2 reads SAAADI. The CDR3 here is CASRGGVNTEAFF. The CDR3 DNA reads TGCGCCAGCAGAGGAGGGGTGAACACTGAAGCTTTCTTT.

This clonotype was detected many times. This chain joins TRBV9 and TRBJ2-1; D is undetermined. V was shortened by 0 bases and J by 4 bases, with 11 bases between the two germline ends. This CDR3 has 15 residues. Germline loops: CDR1 SGDLS, CDR2 YYNGEE. The CDR3 sequence: CASSVVADKYNEQFF. The CDR3 DNA is TGTGCCAGCAGCGTAGTGGCTGACAAATACAATGAGCAGTTCTTC. The full variable domain, in which reference TRBV9 and TRBJ2-1 provide the parts outside the CDR3, is DSGVTQTPKHLITATGQRVTLRCSPRSGDLSVYWYQQSLDQGLQFLIQYYNGEERAKGNILERFSAQQFPDLHSELNLSSLELGDSALYFCASSVVADKYNEQFFGPGTRLTVL.